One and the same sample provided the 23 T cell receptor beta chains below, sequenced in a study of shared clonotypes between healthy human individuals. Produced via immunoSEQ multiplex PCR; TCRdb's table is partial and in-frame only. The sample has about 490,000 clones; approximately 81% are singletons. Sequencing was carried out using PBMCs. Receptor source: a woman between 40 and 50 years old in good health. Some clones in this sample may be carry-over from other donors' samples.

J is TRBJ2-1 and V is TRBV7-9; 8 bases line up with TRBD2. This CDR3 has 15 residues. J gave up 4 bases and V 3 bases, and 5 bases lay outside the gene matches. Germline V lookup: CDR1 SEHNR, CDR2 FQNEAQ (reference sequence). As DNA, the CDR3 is TGTGCCAGCAGCTTTGGGGTAGCGGGGTACAATGAGCAGTTCTTC. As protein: CASSFGVAGYNEQFF. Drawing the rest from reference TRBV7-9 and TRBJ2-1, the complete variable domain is DTGVSQNPRHKITKRGQNVTFRCDPISEHNRLYWYRQTLGQGPEFLTYFQNEAQLEKSRLLSDRFSAERPKGSFSTLEIQRTEQGDSAMYLCASSFGVAGYNEQFFGPGTRLTVL.

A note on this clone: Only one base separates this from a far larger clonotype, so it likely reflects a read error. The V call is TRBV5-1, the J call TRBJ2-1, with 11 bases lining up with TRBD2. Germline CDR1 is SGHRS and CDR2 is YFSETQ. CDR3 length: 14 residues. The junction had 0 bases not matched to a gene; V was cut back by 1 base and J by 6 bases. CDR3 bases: TGCGCCAGCAGCTTGACTAGCGGGAGCAATGAGCAGTTCTTC. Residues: CASSLTSGSNEQFF.

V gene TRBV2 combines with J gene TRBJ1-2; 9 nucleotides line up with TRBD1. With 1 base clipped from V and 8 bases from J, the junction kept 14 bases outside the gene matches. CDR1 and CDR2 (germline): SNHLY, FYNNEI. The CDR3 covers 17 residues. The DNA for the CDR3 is TGTGCCAGCAGTGAAGGAGTGGGGACAGGGTGGGCAAGCGGCTACACCTTC. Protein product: CASSEGVGTGWASGYTF.

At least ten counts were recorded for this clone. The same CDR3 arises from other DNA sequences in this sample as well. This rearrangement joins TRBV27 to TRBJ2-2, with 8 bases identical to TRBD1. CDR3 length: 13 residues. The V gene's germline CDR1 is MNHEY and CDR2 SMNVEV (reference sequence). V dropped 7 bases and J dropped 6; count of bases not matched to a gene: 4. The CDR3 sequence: CASKTGESGELFF. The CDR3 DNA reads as TGTGCCAGCAAGACAGGGGAATCCGGGGAGCTGTTTTTT.

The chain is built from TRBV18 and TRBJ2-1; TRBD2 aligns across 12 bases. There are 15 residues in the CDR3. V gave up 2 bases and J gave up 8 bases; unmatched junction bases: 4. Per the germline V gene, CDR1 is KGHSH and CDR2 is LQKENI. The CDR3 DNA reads TGTGCCAGCTCACCAAGACTAGCGGGAGCGGATGAGCAGTTCTTC. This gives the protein CASSPRLAGADEQFF.

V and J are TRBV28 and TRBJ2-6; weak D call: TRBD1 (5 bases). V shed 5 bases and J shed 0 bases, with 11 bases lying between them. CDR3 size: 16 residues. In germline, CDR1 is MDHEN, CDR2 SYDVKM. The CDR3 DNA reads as TGTGCCAGCAGTCCGACGACAGCCTCTGGGGCCAACGTCCTGACTTTC. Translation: CASSPTTASGANVLTF.

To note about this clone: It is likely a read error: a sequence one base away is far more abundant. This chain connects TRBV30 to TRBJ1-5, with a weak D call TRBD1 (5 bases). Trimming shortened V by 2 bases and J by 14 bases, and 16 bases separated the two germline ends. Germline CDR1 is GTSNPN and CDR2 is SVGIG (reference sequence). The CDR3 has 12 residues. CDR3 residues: CAWSPGAGPEHF. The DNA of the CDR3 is TGTGCCTGGAGTCCCGGGGCAGGCCCAGAGCATTTT.

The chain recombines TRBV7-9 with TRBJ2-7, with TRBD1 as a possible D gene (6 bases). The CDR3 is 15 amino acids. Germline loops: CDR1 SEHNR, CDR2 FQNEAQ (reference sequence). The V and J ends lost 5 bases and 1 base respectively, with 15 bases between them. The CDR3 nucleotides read TGTGCCAGCAGCCGTATCGGACAGCTTTCCTACGAGCAGTACTTC. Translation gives CASSRIGQLSYEQYF.

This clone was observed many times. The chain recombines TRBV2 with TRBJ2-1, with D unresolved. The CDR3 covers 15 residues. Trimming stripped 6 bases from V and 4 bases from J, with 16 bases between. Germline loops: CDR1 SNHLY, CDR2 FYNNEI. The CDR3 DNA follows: TGTGCCAGCAGGTCCCGGGCCCCCTTTTACAATGAGCAGTTCTTC. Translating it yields CASRSRAPFYNEQFF.

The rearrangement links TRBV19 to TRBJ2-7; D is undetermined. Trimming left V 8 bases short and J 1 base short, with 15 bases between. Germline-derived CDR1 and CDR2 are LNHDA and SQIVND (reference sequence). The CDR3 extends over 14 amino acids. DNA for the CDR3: TGTGCCAGTGCCAGACTCCATCCTTCCTACGAGCAGTACTTC. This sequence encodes CASARLHPSYEQYF.

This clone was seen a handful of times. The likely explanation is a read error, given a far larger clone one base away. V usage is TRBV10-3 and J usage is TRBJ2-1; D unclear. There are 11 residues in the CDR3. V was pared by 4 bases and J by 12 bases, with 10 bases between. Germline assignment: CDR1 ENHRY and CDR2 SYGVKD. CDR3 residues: CAISASEGQFF. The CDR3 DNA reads TGTGCCATCAGTGCCTCGGAAGGGCAGTTCTTC.

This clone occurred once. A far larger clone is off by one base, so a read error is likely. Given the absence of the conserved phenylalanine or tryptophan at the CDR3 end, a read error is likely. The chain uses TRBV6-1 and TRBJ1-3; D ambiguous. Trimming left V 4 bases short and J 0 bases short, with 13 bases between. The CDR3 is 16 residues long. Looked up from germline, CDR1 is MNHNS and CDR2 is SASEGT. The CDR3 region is CASSGPLRYSGNTIYL. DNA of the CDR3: TGTGCCAGCAGTGGACCTCTTAGATACTCTGGAAACACCATATATCTT.

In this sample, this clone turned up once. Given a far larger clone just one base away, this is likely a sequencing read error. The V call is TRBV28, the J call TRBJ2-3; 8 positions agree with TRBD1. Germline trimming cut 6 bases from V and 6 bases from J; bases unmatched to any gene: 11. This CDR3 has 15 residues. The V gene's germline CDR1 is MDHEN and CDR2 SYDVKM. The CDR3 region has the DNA TGTGCCAGCAGCATGACAGGGGCGGTGAAGGATACGCAGTATTTT. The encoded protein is CASSMTGAVKDTQYF.

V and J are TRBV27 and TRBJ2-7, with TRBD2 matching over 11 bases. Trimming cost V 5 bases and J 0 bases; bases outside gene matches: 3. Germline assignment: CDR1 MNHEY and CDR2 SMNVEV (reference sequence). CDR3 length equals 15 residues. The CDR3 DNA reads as TGTGCCAGCAGTCTAGCGGGAGGTCTCTCCTACGAGCAGTACTTC. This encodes CASSLAGGLSYEQYF.

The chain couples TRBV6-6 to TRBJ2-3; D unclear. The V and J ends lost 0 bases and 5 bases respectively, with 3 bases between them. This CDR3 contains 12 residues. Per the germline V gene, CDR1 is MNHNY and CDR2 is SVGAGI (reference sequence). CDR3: CASSYSIDTQYF. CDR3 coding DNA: TGTGCCAGCAGTTACTCGATAGATACGCAGTATTTT.

The DNA for the CDR3 is TGCGCCAGCAGCCGGGGGACTAGCGGGATCTACGAGCAGTACTTC. It yields the protein CASSRGTSGIYEQYF. The rearrangement joins TRBV4-1 to TRBJ2-7, with 13 bases lining up with TRBD2. The CDR3 sequence is 15 residues long. Trimming cost V 4 bases and J 3 bases; bases outside gene matches: 3. Per the germline V gene, CDR1 is MGHRA and CDR2 is YSYEKL.

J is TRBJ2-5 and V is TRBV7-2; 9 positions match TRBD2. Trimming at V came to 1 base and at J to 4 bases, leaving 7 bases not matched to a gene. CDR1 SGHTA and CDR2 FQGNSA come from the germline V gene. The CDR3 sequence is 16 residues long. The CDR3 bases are TGTGCCAGCAGCTTAGTGGTGCTAGCGGGAATAGAGACCCAGTACTTC. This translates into CASSLVVLAGIETQYF.

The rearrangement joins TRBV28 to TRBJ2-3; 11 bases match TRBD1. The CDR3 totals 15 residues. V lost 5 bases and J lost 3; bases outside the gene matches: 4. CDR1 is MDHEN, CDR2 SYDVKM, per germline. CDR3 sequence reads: CASSPGQGATDTQYF. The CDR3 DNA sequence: TGTGCCAGCAGTCCCGGACAGGGGGCGACAGATACGCAGTATTTT.

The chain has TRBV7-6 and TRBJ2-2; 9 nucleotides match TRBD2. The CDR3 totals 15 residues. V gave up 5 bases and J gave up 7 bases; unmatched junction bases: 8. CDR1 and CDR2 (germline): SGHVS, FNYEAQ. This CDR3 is CASSPIAGVLGELFF. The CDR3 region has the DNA TGTGCCAGCAGCCCTATAGCGGGAGTTCTCGGGGAGCTGTTTTTT.

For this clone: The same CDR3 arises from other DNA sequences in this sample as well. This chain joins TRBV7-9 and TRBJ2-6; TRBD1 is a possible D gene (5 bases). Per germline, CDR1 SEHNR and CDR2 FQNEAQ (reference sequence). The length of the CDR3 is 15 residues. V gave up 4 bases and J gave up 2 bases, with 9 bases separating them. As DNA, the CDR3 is TGTGCCAGCAGCTCCACAGGAGCTGGGGCCAACGTCCTGACTTTC. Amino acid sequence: CASSSTGAGANVLTF.

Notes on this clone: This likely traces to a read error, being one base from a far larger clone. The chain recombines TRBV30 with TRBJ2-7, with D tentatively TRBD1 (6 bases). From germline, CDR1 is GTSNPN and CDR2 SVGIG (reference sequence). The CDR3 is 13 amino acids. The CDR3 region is CAWSRGQLYEHYF. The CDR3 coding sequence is TGTGCCTGGAGTAGAGGACAGCTCTACGAGCATTACTTC.

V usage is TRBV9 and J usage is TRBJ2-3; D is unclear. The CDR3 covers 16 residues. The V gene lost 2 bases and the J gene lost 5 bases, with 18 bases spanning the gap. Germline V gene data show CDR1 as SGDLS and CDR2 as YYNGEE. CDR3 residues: CASSVDLSVIGDTQYF. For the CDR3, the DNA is TGTGCCAGCAGCGTTGACCTTAGTGTGATTGGAGATACGCAGTATTTT. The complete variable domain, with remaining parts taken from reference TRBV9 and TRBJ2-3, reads DSGVTQTPKHLITATGQRVTLRCSPRSGDLSVYWYQQSLDQGLQFLIQYYNGEERAKGNILERFSAQQFPDLHSELNLSSLELGDSALYFCASSVDLSVIGDTQYFGPGTRLTVL.

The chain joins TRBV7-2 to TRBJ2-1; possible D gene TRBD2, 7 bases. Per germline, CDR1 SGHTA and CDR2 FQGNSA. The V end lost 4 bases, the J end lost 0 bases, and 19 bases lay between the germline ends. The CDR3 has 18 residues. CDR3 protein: CASSSPFGGAGSYNEQFF. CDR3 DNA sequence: TGTGCCAGCAGCTCCCCCTTTGGGGGGGCCGGCTCCTACAATGAGCAGTTCTTC.